The entry below describes one T cell receptor (beta chain). Its antigen is not known. TCRdb's copy holds only in-frame clones and misses some; the assay was immunoSEQ multiplex PCR. This sample has roughly 150,000 clones, with 85% to 95% found just once. V was cut by 4 bases and J by 0 bases, with 13 bases left in between. This CDR3 has 15 amino acids. The V gene's germline CDR1 is SGDLS and CDR2 YYNGEE. This record belongs to a study of T cell responses to AZD1222 COVID-19 vaccine. Regarding the study as a whole: A rise in Spike-specific TCR breadth and depth followed two AZD1222 doses. Most donors were white British and more were female, and clonal diversity was possibly underestimated.

This clonotype was sampled from an adult who received the AZD1222 COVID-19 vaccine. V and J are TRBV9 and TRBJ1-2; D is perhaps TRBD1 (5 bases). Here the sequenced sample was peripheral blood, taken 28 days after the second AZD1222 dose. The DNA for the CDR3 is TGTGCCAGCAGCCTGACAGCCACTCCTAACTATGGCTACACCTTC. Translating it yields CASSLTATPNYGYTF.